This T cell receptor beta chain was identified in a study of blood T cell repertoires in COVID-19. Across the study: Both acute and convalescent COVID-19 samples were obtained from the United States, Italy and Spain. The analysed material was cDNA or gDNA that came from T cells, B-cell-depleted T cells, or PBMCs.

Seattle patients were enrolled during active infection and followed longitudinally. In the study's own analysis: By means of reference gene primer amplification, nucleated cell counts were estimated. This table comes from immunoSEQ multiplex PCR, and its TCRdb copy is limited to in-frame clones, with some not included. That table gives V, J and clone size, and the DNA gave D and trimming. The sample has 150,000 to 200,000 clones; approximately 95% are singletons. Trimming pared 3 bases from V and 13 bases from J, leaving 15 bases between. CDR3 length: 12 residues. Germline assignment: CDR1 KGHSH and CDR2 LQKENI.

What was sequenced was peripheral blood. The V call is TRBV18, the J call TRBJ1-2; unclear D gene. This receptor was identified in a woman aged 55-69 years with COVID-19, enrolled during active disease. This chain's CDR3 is CASSPGGGYGTF. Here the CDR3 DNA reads TGTGCCAGCTCACCGGGTGGAGGGTATGGCACCTTC.